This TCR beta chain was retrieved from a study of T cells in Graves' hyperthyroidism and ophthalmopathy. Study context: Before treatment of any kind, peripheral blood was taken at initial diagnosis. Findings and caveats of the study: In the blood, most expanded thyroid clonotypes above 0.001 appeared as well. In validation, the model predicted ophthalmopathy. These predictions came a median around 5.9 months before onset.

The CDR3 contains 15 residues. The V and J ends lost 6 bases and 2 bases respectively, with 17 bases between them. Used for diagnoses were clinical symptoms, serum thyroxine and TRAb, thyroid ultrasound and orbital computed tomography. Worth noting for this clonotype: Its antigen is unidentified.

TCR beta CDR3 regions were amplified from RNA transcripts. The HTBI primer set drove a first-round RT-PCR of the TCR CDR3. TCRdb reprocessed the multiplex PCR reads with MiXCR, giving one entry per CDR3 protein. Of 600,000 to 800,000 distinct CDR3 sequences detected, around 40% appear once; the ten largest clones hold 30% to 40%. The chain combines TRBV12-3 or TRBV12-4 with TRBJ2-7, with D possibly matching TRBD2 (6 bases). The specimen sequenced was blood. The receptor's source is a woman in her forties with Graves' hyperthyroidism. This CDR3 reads CASSSPTGTAYEQYF. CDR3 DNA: TGTGCCAGCAGCAGCCCCACCGGGACTGCCTACGAGCAGTACTTC.